A single sample gave rise to the 13 T cell receptor beta chains below, sequenced in a study of shared clonotypes between healthy human individuals (dated by TCRdb to 2018 to 2020). The protocol used for the library was the immunoSEQ multiplex PCR assay. Here the immuneACCESS table is served through TCRdb, limited to in-frame sequences with V and J called. Missing clones are a known gap in these copies; in checked studies unresolved V genes cover under half, and the rest lacks a known reason. This sample comprises about 2,200,000 clones, more than 85% of them detected only once. The ten most abundant clones make up around 1.7% of the sample. CD8 naive samples consisted of CD45RO-negative cells that were positively selected for CCR7, yielding a CD45RA+CCR7+ population without TemRA cells. Sequenced material: naive CD8+ T cells from PBMCs. Sample cell subset or site, as interpreted from the label and publication: CD45RA+CCR7+. These receptors were taken from a young man in good health. Some clones in this sample may be carry-over from other donors' samples.

This chain connects TRBV4-1 to TRBJ2-5, with TRBD2 identical over 10 bases. Germline-derived CDR1 and CDR2 are MGHRA and YSYEKL. The CDR3 has 17 amino acids. J was trimmed by 0 bases and V by 0 bases; bases with no gene match: 4. The CDR3 sequence: CASSQELAGGYQETQYF. The CDR3 bases are TGCGCCAGCAGCCAAGAATTAGCGGGAGGCTACCAAGAGACCCAGTACTTC.

This sequence joins TRBV6-1 and TRBJ2-1, with 7 bases fitting TRBD1. V lost 4 bases to trimming and J lost 7 bases; unmatched junction nucleotides: 13. The germline V gene encodes CDR1 MNHNS and CDR2 SASEGT. The CDR3 extends over 16 amino acids. CDR3: CASSVSGTEGYNEQFF. For the CDR3, the DNA is TGTGCCAGCAGTGTCTCCGGGACAGAAGGATATAATGAGCAGTTCTTC.

The rearrangement uses TRBV7-3 and TRBJ2-3, with 8 bases matching TRBD2. The V and J ends lost 7 bases and 1 base, in that order; junction bases with no gene match: 7. This CDR3 comprises 15 residues. CDR1 SGHTA and CDR2 FQGTGA come from the germline V gene. CDR3 residues: CASTKLAEGTDTQYF. The CDR3 bases are TGTGCCAGCACCAAACTAGCGGAGGGCACAGATACGCAGTATTTT.

The rearrangement uses TRBV7-8 and TRBJ2-4, with TRBD1 as a possible D gene (5 bases). This CDR3 has 17 residues. Germline V gene lookup returns CDR1 SGHVS and CDR2 FQNEAQ. Trimming pared 1 base from V and 0 bases from J, leaving 13 bases between. The CDR3 DNA reads TGTGCCAGCAGCTTAGTAGGGGTCGTGCTAGCCAAAAACATTCAGTACTTC. Protein sequence: CASSLVGVVLAKNIQYF.

This rearrangement joins TRBV30 to TRBJ2-5, with D tentatively TRBD2 (6 bases). The CDR3 covers 15 residues. The germline V and J ends were trimmed by 1 base and 1 base, with 13 bases remaining between them. The V gene's germline CDR1 is GTSNPN and CDR2 SVGIG (reference sequence). CDR3 DNA sequence: TGTGCCTGGAGTGGAGCAGCGGGTCGCCAAGAGACCCAGTACTTC. Translation gives CAWSGAAGRQETQYF.

The chain is built from TRBV4-1 and TRBJ2-7; 8 nucleotides agree with TRBD2. Per germline, CDR1 MGHRA and CDR2 YSYEKL. CDR3 size: 15 residues. The V segment lost 5 bases and the J segment 5 bases; nucleotides outside the gene matches: 11. The CDR3: CASSRTASGYNEQYF. The CDR3 DNA reads as TGCGCCAGCAGCAGGACGGCTAGCGGGTACAACGAGCAGTACTTC.

This clone was seen just once. The rearrangement joins TRBV13 to TRBJ2-7; no clear D gene. Germline V gene data show CDR1 as PRHDT and CDR2 as FYEKMQ (reference sequence). There are 16 residues in the CDR3. V lost 3 bases, J lost 3 bases, and 18 bases lay in between. The CDR3 spells CASSFGLAGRRYEQYF. As DNA, the CDR3 is TGTGCCAGCAGCTTCGGTCTCGCTGGACGTCGCTACGAGCAGTACTTC.

The CDR3 region has the DNA TGTGCCAGTAGTGTCTCGTGGGGCCTCGATACGCAGTATTTT. Encoded protein: CASSVSWGLDTQYF. The chain carries TRBV19 and TRBJ2-3; D may be TRBD1 (5 bases). CDR1 is LNHDA, CDR2 SQIVND, per germline (reference sequence). The length of the CDR3 is 14 residues. Trimming left V 5 bases short and J 6 bases short, with 15 bases between.

The chain is built from TRBV28 and TRBJ2-5, with a tentative D call TRBD2 (5 bases). Trimming removed 2 bases from V and 9 bases from J, with 10 bases in between. This CDR3 has 12 residues. Germline lookup yields CDR1 MDHEN and CDR2 SYDVKM. In DNA, the CDR3 is TGTGCCAGCAGTTTAGGAGGTGCGGCCCAGTACTTC. Encoded protein: CASSLGGAAQYF.

To note about this clone: The same CDR3 can be traced to other DNA sequences in this sample. The CDR3 loop reads CASSYSGGGTGELFF. The CDR3 bases are TGTGCCAGCAGTTACTCGGGAGGGGGGACCGGGGAGCTGTTTTTT. This sequence joins TRBV6-5 and TRBJ2-2; D may be TRBD2 (7 bases). Germline CDR1 reads MNHEY; CDR2 reads SVGAGI. The length of the CDR3 is 15 residues. V was cut by 0 bases and J by 5 bases, with 10 bases left in between.

CDR3 region: CASGTGGPYEQYF. The DNA of the CDR3 is TGTGCCAGCGGTACGGGGGGGCCCTACGAGCAGTACTTC. This chain uses TRBV27 with TRBJ2-7; 8 nucleotides match TRBD2. CDR3 length: 13 amino acids. CDR1 is MNHEY and CDR2 is SMNVEV in the germline V gene (reference sequence). The ends lost 8 bases at V and 2 bases at J; junction bases unmatched: 5.

V is TRBV11-2 and J is TRBJ2-5, with D maybe TRBD2 (5 bases). The CDR3 runs 14 residues. Trimming stripped 5 bases from V and 5 bases from J, with 15 bases between. Germline assignment: CDR1 SGHAT and CDR2 FQNNGV. CDR3 residues: CASSLKRVEETQYF. As DNA, the CDR3 is TGTGCCAGCAGCCTCAAGAGGGTGGAGGAGACCCAGTACTTC.

A single count supports this clone. The chain recombines TRBV4-3 with TRBJ2-1; 7 bases map to TRBD1. The CDR3 runs to 14 residues. In germline, CDR1 is LGHNA, CDR2 YSLEER. Trimming removed 2 bases from V and 7 bases from J; junction bases left unmatched: 5. The CDR3, as DNA: TGCGCCAGCAGCCAACGGACAGGTTCTAATGAGCAGTTCTTC. The encoded protein is CASSQRTGSNEQFF.